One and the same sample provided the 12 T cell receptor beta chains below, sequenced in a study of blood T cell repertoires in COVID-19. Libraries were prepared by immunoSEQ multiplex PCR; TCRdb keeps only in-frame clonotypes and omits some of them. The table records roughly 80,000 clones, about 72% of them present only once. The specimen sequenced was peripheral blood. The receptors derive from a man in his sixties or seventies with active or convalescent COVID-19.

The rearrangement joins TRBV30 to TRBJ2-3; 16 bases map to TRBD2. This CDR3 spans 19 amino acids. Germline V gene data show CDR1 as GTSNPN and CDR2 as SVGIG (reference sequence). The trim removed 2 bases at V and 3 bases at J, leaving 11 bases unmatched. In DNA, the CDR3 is TGTGCCTGGAGTCACCGGGGACTAGCGGGGGGGCCGAGAACAGATACGCAGTATTTT. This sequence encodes CAWSHRGLAGGPRTDTQYF.

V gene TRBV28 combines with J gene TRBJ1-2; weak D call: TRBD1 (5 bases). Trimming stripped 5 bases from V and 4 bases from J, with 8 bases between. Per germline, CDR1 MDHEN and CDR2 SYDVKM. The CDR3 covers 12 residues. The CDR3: CASSGAIYGYTF. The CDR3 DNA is TGTGCCAGCAGTGGGGCTATCTATGGCTACACCTTC.

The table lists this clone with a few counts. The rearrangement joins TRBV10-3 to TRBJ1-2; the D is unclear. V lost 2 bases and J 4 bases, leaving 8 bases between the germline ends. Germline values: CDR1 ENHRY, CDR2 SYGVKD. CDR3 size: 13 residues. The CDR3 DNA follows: TGTGCCATCAGTGAGGCTAGCGTCTATGGCTACACCTTC. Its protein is CAISEASVYGYTF.

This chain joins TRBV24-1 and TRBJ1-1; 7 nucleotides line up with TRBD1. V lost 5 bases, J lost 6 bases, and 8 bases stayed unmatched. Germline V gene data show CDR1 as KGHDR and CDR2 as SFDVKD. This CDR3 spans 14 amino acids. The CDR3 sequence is CATSGRGRLAEAFF. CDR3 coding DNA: TGTGCCACCAGTGGGAGGGGGCGGCTGGCTGAAGCTTTCTTT.

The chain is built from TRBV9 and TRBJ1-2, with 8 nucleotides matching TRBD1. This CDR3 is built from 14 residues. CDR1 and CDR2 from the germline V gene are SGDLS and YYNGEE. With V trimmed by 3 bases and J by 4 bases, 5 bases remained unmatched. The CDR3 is CASSASTGGYGYTF. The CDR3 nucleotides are TGTGCCAGCAGCGCATCCACAGGGGGCTATGGCTACACCTTC.

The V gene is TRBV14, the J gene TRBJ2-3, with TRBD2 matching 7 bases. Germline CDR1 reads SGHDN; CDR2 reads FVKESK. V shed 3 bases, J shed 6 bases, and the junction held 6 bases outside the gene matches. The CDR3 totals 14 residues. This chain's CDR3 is CASSQMTSLDTQYF. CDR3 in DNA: TGTGCCAGCAGCCAGATGACTAGCTTGGATACGCAGTATTTT. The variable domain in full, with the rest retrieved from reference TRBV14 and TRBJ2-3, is EAGVTQFPSHSVIEKGQTVTLRCDPISGHDNLYWYRRVMGKEIKFLLHFVKESKQDESGMPNNRFLAERTGGTYSTLKVQPAELEDSGVYFCASSQMTSLDTQYFGPGTRLTVL.

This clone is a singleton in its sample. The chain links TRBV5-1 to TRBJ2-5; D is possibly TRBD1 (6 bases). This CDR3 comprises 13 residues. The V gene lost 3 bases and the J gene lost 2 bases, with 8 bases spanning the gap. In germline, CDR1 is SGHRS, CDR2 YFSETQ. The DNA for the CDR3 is TGCGCCAGCAGCTATGGACAGCAAGAGACCCAGTACTTC. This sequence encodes CASSYGQQETQYF.

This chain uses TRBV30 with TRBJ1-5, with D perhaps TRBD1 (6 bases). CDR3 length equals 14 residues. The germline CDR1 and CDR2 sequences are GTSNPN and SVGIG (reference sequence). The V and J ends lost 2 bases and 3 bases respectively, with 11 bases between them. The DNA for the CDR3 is TGTGCCTGGAGTTTTACAGGGATCAATCAGCCCCAGCATTTT. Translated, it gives CAWSFTGINQPQHF.

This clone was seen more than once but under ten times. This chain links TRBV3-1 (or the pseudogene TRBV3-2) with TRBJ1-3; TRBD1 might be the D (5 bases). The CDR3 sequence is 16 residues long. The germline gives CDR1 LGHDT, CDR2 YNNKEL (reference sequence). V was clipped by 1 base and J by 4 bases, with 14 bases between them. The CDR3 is CASSQGLGGGGNTIYF. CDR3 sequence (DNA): TGTGCCAGCAGCCAAGGATTGGGGGGTGGAGGAAACACCATATATTTT.

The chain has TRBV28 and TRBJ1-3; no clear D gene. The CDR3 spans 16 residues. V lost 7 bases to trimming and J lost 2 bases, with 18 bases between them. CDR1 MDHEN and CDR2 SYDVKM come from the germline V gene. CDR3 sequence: CASNGGRGIAGNTIYF. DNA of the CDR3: TGTGCCAGCAATGGAGGAAGAGGGATCGCTGGAAACACCATATATTTT.

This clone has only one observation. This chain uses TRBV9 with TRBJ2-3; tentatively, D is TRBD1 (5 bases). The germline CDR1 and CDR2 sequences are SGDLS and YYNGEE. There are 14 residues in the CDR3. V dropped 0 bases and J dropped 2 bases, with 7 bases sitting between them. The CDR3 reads CASSVAGFTDTQYF. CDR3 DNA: TGTGCCAGCAGCGTAGCAGGGTTCACAGATACGCAGTATTTT. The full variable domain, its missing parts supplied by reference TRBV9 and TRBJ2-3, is DSGVTQTPKHLITATGQRVTLRCSPRSGDLSVYWYQQSLDQGLQFLIQYYNGEERAKGNILERFSAQQFPDLHSELNLSSLELGDSALYFCASSVAGFTDTQYFGPGTRLTVL.

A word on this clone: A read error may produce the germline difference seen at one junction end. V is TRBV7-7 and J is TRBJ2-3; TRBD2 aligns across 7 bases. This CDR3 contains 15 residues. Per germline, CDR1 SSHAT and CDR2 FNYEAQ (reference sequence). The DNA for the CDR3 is TGTGCTAGCAGCTCGGGAGCGGGGAGCACAGATACGCAGTATTTT. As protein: CASSSGAGSTDTQYF.